The 2 T cell receptor beta chains below come from one sample, sequenced in a study of shared clonotypes between healthy human individuals. TCRdb keeps only in-frame clones here, not all; method: immunoSEQ multiplex PCR. This sample carries some 2.3 million clones, approximately 93% of them seen once, and the ten largest clones take 0.39%. The sample was naive CD4+ T cells from PBMCs. As for subset: CD45RA+ positively selected. The receptors come from a man between 18 and 29 years old in good health. Some clones in this sample may be carry-over from other donors' samples.

J is TRBJ1-1 and V is TRBV19, with a weak D call TRBD1 (6 bases). V shed 3 bases and J shed 0 bases, with 11 bases lying between them. The CDR3 contains 15 residues. CDR1 and CDR2 (germline): LNHDA, SQIVND (reference sequence). CDR3 in amino acids: CASSMGRGLNTEAFF. The CDR3 nucleotides are TGTGCCAGTAGTATGGGGCGGGGGCTGAACACTGAAGCTTTCTTT.

V usage is TRBV2 and J usage is TRBJ1-1, with D maybe TRBD1 (5 bases). The CDR3 totals 12 residues. Between the trimmed V and J ends, which lost 7 bases and 6 bases, there was a span of 12 bases. In germline, CDR1 is SNHLY, CDR2 FYNNEI. The CDR3 nucleotides read TGTGCCAGCAAACCGTGGGGCGCTGAAGCTTTCTTT. Protein: CASKPWGAEAFF.